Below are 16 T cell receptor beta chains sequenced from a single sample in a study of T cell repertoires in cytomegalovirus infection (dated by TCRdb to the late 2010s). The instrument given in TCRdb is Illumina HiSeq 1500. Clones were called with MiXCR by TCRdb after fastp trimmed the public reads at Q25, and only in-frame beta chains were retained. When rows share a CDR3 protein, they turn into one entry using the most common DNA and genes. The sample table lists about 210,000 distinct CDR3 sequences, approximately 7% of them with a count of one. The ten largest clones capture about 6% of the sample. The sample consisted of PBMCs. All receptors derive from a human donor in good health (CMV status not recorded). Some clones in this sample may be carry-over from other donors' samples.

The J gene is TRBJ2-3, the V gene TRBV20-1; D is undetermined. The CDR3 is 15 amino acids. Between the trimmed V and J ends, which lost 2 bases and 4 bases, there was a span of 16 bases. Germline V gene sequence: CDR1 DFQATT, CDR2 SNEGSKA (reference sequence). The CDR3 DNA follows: TGCAGTGCTAGAACGATAGCCGACCATGCAGATACGCAGTATTTT. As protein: CSARTIADHADTQYF.

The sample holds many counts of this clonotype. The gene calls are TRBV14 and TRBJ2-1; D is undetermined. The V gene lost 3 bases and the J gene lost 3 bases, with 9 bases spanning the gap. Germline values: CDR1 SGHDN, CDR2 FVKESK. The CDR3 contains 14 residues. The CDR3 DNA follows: TGTGCCAGCAGCCATGCAGCAGGCTACAATGAGCAGTTCTTC. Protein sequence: CASSHAAGYNEQFF.

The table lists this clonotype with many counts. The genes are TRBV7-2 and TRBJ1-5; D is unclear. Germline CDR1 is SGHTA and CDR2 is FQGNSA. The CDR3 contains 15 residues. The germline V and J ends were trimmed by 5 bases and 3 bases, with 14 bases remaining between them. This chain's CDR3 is CASSPSRGDNQPQHF. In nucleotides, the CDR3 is TGTGCCAGCAGCCCCTCACGTGGGGACAATCAGCCCCAGCATTTT.

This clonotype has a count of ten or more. The CDR3 nucleotides read TGCAGTGCTAGTTTTACGGGGGGCCGCTCCTACAATGAGCAGTTCTTC. This encodes CSASFTGGRSYNEQFF. The chain recombines TRBV20-1 with TRBJ2-1, with D possibly matching TRBD2 (7 bases). The CDR3 extends over 16 amino acids. The germline V gene has CDR1 DFQATT and CDR2 SNEGSKA (reference sequence). The V end lost 3 bases, the J end lost 0 bases, and 15 bases lay between the germline ends.

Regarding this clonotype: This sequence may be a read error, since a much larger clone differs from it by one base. CDR3 DNA: TGCGCCAGCAGCCCGGGTTGCACCCCACTTTACTTC. Translating it yields CASSPGCTPLYF. The rearrangement joins TRBV5-1 to TRBJ2-7; D is undetermined. The CDR3 contains 12 residues. V was trimmed by 4 bases and J by 13 bases, leaving 18 bases between them. Germline assignment: CDR1 SGHRS and CDR2 YFSETQ.

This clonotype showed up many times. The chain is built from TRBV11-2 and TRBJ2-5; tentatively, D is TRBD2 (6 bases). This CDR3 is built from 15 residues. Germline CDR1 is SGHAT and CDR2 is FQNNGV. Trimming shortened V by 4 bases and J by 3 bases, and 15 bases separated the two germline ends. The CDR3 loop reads CASSSDGGIEETQYF. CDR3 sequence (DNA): TGTGCCAGCAGCTCTGACGGGGGAATCGAAGAGACCCAGTACTTC.

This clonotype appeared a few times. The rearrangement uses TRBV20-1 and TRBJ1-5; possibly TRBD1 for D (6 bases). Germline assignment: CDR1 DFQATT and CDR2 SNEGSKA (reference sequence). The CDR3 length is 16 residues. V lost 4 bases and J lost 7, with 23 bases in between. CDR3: CSAKGATGLSRQPQHF. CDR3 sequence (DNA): TGCAGTGCTAAGGGTGCCACAGGGTTAAGTAGACAGCCCCAGCATTTT.

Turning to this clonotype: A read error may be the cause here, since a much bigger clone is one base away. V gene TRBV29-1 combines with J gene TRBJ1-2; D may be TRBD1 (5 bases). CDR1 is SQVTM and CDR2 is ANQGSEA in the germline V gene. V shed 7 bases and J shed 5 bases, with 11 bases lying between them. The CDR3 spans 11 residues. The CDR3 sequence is CSGVGGYGYTF. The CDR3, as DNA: TGCAGCGGGGTTGGGGGGTATGGCTACACCTTC.

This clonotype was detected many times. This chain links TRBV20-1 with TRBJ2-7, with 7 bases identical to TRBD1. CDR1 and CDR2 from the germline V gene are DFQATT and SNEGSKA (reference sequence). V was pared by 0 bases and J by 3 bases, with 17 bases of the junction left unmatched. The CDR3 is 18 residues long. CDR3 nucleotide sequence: TGCAGTGCTAGAGATAGCCTCGCAGGGGGTCCCACTTACTACGAGCAGTACTTC. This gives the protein CSARDSLAGGPTYYEQYF.

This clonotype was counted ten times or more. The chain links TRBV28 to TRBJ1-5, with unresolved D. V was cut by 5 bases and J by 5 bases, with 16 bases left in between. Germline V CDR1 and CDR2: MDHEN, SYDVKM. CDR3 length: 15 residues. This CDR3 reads CASSPPPGRDQPQHF. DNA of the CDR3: TGTGCCAGCAGTCCGCCCCCCGGGAGGGATCAGCCCCAGCATTTT.

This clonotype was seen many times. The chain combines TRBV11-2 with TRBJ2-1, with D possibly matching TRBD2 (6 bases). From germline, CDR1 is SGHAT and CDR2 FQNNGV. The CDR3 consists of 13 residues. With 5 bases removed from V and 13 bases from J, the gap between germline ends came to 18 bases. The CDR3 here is CASSAPGGGFQFF. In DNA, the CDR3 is TGTGCCAGCAGCGCGCCTGGTGGGGGGTTCCAGTTCTTC.

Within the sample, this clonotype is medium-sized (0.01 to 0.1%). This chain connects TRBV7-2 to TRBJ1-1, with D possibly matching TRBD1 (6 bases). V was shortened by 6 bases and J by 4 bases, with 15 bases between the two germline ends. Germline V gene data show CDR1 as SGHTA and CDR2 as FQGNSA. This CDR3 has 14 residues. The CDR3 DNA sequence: TGTGCCAGCAGTTTACAGGGTGGGGGCACTGAAGCTTTCTTT. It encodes CASSLQGGGTEAFF. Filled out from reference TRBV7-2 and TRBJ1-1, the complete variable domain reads GAGVSQSPSNKVTEKGKDVELRCDPISGHTALYWYRQSLGQGLEFLIYFQGNSAPDKSGLPSDRFSAERTGGSVSTLTIQRTQQEDSAVYLCASSLQGGGTEAFFGQGTRLTVV.

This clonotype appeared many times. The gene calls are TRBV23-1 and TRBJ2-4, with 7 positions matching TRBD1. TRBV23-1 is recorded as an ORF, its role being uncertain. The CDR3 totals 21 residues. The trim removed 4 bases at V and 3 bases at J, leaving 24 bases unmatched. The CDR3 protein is CASSRNFRDRESSRGKNIQYF. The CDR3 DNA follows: TGCGCCAGCAGTCGGAACTTTCGGGACAGAGAATCTTCCCGGGGCAAAAACATTCAGTACTTC.

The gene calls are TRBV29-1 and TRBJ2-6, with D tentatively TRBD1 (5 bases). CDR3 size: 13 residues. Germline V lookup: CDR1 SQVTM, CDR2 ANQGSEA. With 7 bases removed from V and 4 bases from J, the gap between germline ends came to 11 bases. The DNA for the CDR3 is TGCAGCGCAGGGCTTCCGGGGGCCAACGTCCTGACTTTC. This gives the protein CSAGLPGANVLTF.

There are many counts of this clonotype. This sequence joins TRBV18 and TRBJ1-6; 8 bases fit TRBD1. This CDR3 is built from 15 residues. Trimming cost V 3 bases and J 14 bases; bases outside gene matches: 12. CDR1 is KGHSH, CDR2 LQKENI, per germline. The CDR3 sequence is CASSPSGTGYWTLHF. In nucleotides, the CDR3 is TGTGCCAGCTCACCTTCCGGGACAGGTTATTGGACCCTCCACTTT. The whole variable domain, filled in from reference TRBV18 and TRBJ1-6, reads NAGVMQNPRHLVRRRGQEARLRCSPMKGHSHVYWYRQLPEEGLKFMVYLQKENIIDESGMPKERFSAEFPKEGPSILRIQQVVRGDSAAYFCASSPSGTGYWTLHFGNGTRLTVT.

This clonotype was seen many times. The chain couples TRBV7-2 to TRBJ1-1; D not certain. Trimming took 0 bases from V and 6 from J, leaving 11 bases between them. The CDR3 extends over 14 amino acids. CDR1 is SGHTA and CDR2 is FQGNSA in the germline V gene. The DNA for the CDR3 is TGTGCCAGCAGCTTAGCGCCTCGTCCGGCTGAAGCTTTCTTT. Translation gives CASSLAPRPAEAFF.